The rows below give T cell receptor beta chains drawn from one sample of a study of T cells in Graves' hyperthyroidism and ophthalmopathy. TCRdb re-derived calls from the multiplex PCR reads in MiXCR, one entry per CDR3 protein. The table has fewer than 700,000 distinct CDR3 sequences, roughly 15% seen once. The sequenced material came from blood. The receptors derive from a woman aged 25 to 39 with Graves' hyperthyroidism. CDR3s include the opening cysteine and the closing phenylalanine or tryptophan. D genes are given only for firm matches. The listing skips clone size in some rows; elsewhere it reads once, few, many or a size class.

abundance | j_gene | v_gene | d_gene | CDR3aa | CDR3nt
NA | TRBJ1-1 | TRBV5-1 | NA | CASSEEPNTEAFF | TGCGCCAGCAGCGAGGAACCAAACACTGAAGCTTTCTTT
NA | TRBJ1-1 | TRBV19 | NA | CASMKGYTEAFF | TGTGCCAGTATGAAGGGGTACACTGAAGCTTTCTTT
many | TRBJ2-1 | TRBV2 | TRBD1 | CASSGQGYVEQFF | TGTGCCAGCAGCGGACAGGGGTATGTTGAGCAGTTCTTC
NA | TRBJ2-7 | TRBV6-5 | NA | CASSYLGGEQYF | TGTGCCAGCAGTTACCTCGGTGGCGAGCAGTACTTC
few | TRBJ2-1 | TRBV13 | TRBD2 | CASSWTSGFNYNEQFF | TGTGCCAGCAGCTGGACTAGCGGGTTTAACTACAATGAGCAGTTCTTC
NA | TRBJ1-3 | TRBV7-2 | NA | CASSSIRGNSGNTIYF | TGTGCCAGCAGCTCCATCAGGGGCAACTCTGGAAACACCATATATTTT
NA | TRBJ1-5 | TRBV7-3 | NA | CASSFSDRFNQPQHF | TGTGCCAGCAGCTTCTCAGACAGGTTCAATCAGCCCCAGCATTTT
few | TRBJ2-3 | TRBV28 | NA | CASSLGISSPTDTQYF | TGTGCCAGCAGTTTAGGTATTAGCTCCCCTACAGATACGCAGTATTTT
NA | TRBJ2-2 | TRBV27 | TRBD2 | CASSFLLAGGPGELFF | TGTGCCAGCAGTTTCCTCCTAGCGGGAGGGCCCGGGGAGCTGTTTTTT
many | TRBJ2-1 | TRBV18 | NA | CASSLQDFSYNEQFF | TGTGCCAGCTCATTGCAGGATTTCTCCTACAATGAGCAGTTCTTC
many | TRBJ1-1 | TRBV28 | NA | CASAVRTGGTEAFF | TGTGCCTCCGCGGTCCGCACCGGGGGCACTGAAGCTTTCTTT
few | TRBJ2-1 | TRBV29-1 | NA | CSVSSDSYNEQFF | TGCAGCGTTTCTAGCGACTCCTACAATGAGCAGTTCTTC
many | TRBJ2-1 | TRBV6-2/TRBV6-3 | TRBD1 | CASSRPGQEFVNEQFF | TGTGCCAGCAGCAGACCGGGACAGGAATTTGTGAATGAGCAGTTCTTC
many | TRBJ2-1 | TRBV20-1 | NA | CSARDQARGYNEQFF | TGCAGTGCTAGAGATCAAGCTAGAGGATACAATGAGCAGTTCTTC
many | TRBJ2-5 | TRBV6-1 | TRBD2 | CASSFAISGSLETQYF | TGTGCCAGCAGTTTCGCAATTAGCGGGAGTCTGGAGACCCAGTACTTC
NA | TRBJ2-4 | TRBV12-3/TRBV12-4 | TRBD2 | CATSRTGGDIQYF | TGTGCCACCAGTCGAACGGGGGGGGACATTCAGTACTTC
many | TRBJ1-4 | TRBV11-2 | TRBD1 | CASSRRQGAKGEKLFF | TGTGCCAGCAGCCGCCGACAGGGGGCAAAGGGGGAAAAACTGTTTTTT
NA | TRBJ2-5 | TRBV19 | NA | CASTGVGGLETQYF | TGTGCCAGTACCGGGGTAGGAGGTTTGGAGACCCAGTACTTC
many | TRBJ2-3 | TRBV7-2 | TRBD2 | CASRGLAGVLDTQYF | TGTGCCAGCAGGGGACTAGCGGGAGTTTTGGATACGCAGTATTTT
few | TRBJ2-5 | TRBV5-1 | TRBD2 | CASSWEGQETQYF | TGCGCCAGCAGCTGGGAGGGGCAAGAGACCCAGTACTTC
NA | TRBJ2-1 | TRBV12-3/TRBV12-4 | TRBD2 | CASKGTSGLKYNEQFF | TGTGCCAGCAAAGGGACTAGCGGACTTAAATACAATGAGCAGTTCTTC
NA | TRBJ2-1 | TRBV12-3/TRBV12-4 | NA | CASSFPNEQFF | TGTGCCAGCAGTTTCCCTAATGAGCAGTTCTTC
many | TRBJ1-2 | TRBV11-2 | NA | CASSLEGSFNYGYTF | TGTGCCAGCAGCTTAGAGGGCAGTTTTAACTATGGCTACACCTTC
many | TRBJ1-4 | TRBV28 | NA | CASSPDMNYEKLFF | TGTGCCAGCAGTCCGGACATGAACTATGAAAAACTGTTTTTT
many | TRBJ2-3 | TRBV30 | NA | CAWTAGTDTQYF | TGTGCCTGGACCGCTGGCACAGATACGCAGTATTTT
many | TRBJ2-3 | TRBV7-3 | NA | CASSPSRERTDTQYF | TGTGCCAGCAGCCCCTCCCGGGAGAGGACAGATACGCAGTATTTT
few | TRBJ2-1 | TRBV27 | TRBD2 | CASRMGSAGGPRNEQFF | TGTGCCAGCAGAATGGGCAGTGCGGGAGGGCCCCGCAATGAGCAGTTCTTC
many | TRBJ2-7 | TRBV20-1 | TRBD2 | CSARELAGGTVFSYEQYF | TGCAGTGCTAGAGAACTAGCGGGAGGGACCGTCTTCTCCTACGAGCAGTACTTC
many | TRBJ2-1 | TRBV7-2 | TRBD2 | CASSLEIAGGYNEQFF | TGTGCCAGCAGCTTAGAAATAGCGGGAGGGTACAATGAGCAGTTCTTC
few | TRBJ2-3 | TRBV30 | NA | CAWSLAGPDTQYF | TGTGCCTGGAGTCTGGCGGGACCAGATACGCAGTATTTT
NA | TRBJ2-7 | TRBV19 | NA | CASSPRATGRSPYEQYF | TGTGCCAGTAGTCCGAGGGCCACAGGCCGGTCGCCCTACGAGCAGTACTTC
many | TRBJ2-1 | TRBV28 | TRBD2 | CASSQKLAAPYNEQFF | TGTGCCAGCAGCCAAAAACTAGCGGCCCCTTACAATGAGCAGTTCTTC
NA | TRBJ1-2 | TRBV25-1 | NA | CAVGDYGYTF | TGTGCCGTAGGGGACTATGGCTACACCTTC
many | TRBJ1-1 | TRBV13 | NA | CASSGEETVEAFF | TGTGCCAGCAGCGGGGAGGAAACGGTTGAAGCTTTCTTT
NA | TRBJ1-1 | TRBV20-1 | NA | CSARIYSSGARTEAFF | TGCAGTGCTAGAATTTATAGTAGTGGGGCCAGGACTGAAGCTTTCTTT
many | TRBJ2-1 | TRBV20-1 | TRBD1 | CSALTGTGYNEQFF | TGCAGTGCACTCACCGGGACAGGTTACAATGAGCAGTTCTTC
many | TRBJ2-5 | TRBV11-2 | TRBD1 | CASSLAPGQGISGAQYF | TGTGCCAGCAGCTTAGCTCCGGGACAGGGGATATCCGGGGCCCAGTACTTC
NA | TRBJ1-4 | TRBV6-1 | TRBD1 | CASRTGTAREKLFF | TGTGCCAGCAGGACCGGGACAGCACGAGAAAAACTGTTTTTT
many | TRBJ2-1 | TRBV3-1 | NA | CASSHGGLGNEQFF | TGTGCCAGCAGCCATGGAGGGCTTGGTAATGAGCAGTTCTTC
NA | TRBJ2-7 | TRBV15 | TRBD2 | CATSRDIAGLIWQYF | TGTGCCACCAGCAGAGATATAGCGGGTTTAATTTGGCAGTACTTC